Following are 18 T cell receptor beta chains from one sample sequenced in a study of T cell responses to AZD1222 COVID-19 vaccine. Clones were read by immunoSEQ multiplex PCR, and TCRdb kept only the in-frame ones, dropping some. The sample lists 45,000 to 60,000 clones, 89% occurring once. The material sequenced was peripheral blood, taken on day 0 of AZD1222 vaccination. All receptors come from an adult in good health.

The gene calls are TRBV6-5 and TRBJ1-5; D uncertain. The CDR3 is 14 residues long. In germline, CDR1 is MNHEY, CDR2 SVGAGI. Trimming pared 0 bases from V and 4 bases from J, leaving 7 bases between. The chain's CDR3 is CASSYSYGNQPQHF. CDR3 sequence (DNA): TGTGCCAGCAGTTACTCGTACGGAAATCAGCCCCAGCATTTT.

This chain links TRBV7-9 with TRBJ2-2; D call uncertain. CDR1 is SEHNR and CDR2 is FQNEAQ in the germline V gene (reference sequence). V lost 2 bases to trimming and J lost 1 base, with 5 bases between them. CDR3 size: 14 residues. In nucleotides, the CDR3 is TGTGCCAGCAGCTTACGACGGAACACCGGGGAGCTGTTTTTT. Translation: CASSLRRNTGELFF.

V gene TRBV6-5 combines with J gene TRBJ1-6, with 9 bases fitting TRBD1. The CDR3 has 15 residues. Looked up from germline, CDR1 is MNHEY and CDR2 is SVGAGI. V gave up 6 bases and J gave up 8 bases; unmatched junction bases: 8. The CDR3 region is CASRPDRGLYSPLHF. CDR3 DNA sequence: TGTGCCAGCAGACCCGACAGGGGGTTGTATTCACCCCTCCACTTT.

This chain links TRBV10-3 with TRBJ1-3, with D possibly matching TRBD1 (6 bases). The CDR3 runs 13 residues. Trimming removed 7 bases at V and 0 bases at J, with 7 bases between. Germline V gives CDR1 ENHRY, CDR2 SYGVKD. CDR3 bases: TGTGCCATCATGGACAGCTCTGGAAACACCATATATTTT. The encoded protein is CAIMDSSGNTIYF.

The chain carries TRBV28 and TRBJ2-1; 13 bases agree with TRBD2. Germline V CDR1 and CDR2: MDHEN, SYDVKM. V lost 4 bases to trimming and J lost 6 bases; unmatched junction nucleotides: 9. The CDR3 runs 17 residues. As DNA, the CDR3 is TGTGCCAGCAGTTCATACAGGACTAGCGGGAGTTCCAATGAGCAGTTCTTC. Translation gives CASSSYRTSGSSNEQFF.

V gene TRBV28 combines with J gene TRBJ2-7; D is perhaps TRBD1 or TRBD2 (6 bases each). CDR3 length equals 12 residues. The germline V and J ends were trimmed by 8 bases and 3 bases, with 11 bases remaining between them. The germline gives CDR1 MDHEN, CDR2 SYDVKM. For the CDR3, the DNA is TGTGCCAGCGGGGGGCAGCTCTACGAGCAGTACTTC. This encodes CASGGQLYEQYF.

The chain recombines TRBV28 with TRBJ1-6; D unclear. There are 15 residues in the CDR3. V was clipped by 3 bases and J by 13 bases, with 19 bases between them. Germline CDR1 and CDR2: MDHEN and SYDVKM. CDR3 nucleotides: TGTGCCAGCAGTTTTTCCGACCGGCCCTGGAACCCCCTCCACTTT. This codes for CASSFSDRPWNPLHF.

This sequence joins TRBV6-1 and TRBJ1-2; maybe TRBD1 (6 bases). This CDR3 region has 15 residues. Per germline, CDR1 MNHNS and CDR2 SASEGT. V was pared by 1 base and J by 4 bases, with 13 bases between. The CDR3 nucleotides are TGTGCCAGCAGTGAAGGTGGCGGGGGCGGCTATGGCTACACCTTC. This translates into CASSEGGGGGYGYTF.

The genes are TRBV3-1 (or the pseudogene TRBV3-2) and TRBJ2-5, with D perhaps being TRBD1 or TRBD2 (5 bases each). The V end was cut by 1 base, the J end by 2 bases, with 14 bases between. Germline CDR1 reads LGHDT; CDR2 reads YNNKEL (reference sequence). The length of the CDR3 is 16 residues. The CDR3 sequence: CASSQAPGTGQETQYF. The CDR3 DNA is TGTGCCAGCAGCCAAGCCCCAGGGACCGGACAAGAGACCCAGTACTTC.

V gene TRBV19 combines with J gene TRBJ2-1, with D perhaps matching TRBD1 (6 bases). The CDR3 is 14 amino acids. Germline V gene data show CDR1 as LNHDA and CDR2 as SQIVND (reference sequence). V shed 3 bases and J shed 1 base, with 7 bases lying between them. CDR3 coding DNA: TGTGCCAGTAGTATCCAGGGGTCCTACAATGAGCAGTTCTTC. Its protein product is CASSIQGSYNEQFF.

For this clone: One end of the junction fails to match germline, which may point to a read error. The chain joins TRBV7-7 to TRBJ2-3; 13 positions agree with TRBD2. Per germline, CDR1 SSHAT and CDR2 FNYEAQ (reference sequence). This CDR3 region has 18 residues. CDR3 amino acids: CASSLGFGTSGTTDTQYF. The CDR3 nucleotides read TGTGCTAGCAGCTTAGGGTTCGGGACTAGCGGGACCACAGATACGCAGTATTTT.

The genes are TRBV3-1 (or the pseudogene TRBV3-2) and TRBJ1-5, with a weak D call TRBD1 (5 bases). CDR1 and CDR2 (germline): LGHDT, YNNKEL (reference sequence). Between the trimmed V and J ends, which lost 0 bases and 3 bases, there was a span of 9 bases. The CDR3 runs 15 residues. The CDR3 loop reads CASSQDGGINQPQHF. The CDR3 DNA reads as TGTGCCAGCAGCCAAGATGGGGGAATCAATCAGCCCCAGCATTTT.

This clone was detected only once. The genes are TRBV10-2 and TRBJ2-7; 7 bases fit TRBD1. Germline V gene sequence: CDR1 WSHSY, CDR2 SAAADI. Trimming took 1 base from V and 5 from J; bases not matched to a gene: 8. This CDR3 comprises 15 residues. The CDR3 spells CASSELAGGTHEQYF. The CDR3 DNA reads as TGCGCCAGCAGTGAGTTGGCAGGGGGTACCCACGAGCAGTACTTC.

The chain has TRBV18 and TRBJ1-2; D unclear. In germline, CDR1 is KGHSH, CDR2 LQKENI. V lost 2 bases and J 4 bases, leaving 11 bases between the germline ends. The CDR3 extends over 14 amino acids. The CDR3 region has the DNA TGTGCCAGCTCACCAGAGAGCAGGAGCTATGGCTACACCTTC. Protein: CASSPESRSYGYTF. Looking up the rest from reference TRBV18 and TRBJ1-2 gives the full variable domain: NAGVMQNPRHLVRRRGQEARLRCSPMKGHSHVYWYRQLPEEGLKFMVYLQKENIIDESGMPKERFSAEFPKEGPSILRIQQVVRGDSAAYFCASSPESRSYGYTFGSGTRLTVV.

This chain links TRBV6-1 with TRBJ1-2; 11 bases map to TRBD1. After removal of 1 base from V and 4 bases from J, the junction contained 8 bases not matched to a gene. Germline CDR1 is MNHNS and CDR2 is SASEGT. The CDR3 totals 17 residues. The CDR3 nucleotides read TGTGCCAGCAGTGAAGGAGGGACAGGGGGGTGGGTCTATGGCTACACCTTC. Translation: CASSEGGTGGWVYGYTF.

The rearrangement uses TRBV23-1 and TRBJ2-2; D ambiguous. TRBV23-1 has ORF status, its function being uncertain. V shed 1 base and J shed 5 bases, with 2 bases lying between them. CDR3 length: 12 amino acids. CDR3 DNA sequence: TGCGCCAGCAGTCAATGGACCGGGGAGCTGTTTTTT. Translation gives CASSQWTGELFF.

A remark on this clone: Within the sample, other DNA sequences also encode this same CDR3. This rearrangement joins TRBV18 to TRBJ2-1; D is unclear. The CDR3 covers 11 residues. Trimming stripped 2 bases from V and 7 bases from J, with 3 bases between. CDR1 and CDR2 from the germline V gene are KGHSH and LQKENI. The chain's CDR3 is CASSPENEQFF. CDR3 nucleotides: TGTGCCAGCTCACCAGAGAATGAGCAGTTCTTC. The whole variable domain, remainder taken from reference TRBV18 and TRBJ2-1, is NAGVMQNPRHLVRRRGQEARLRCSPMKGHSHVYWYRQLPEEGLKFMVYLQKENIIDESGMPKERFSAEFPKEGPSILRIQQVVRGDSAAYFCASSPENEQFFGPGTRLTVL.

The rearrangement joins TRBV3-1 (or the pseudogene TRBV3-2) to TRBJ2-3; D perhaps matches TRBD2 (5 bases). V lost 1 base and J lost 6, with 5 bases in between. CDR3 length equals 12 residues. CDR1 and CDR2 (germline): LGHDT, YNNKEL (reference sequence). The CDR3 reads CASSQGGDTQYF. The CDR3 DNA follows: TGTGCCAGCAGCCAAGGAGGGGATACGCAGTATTTT.